The 20 T cell receptor beta chains presented below share a single source sample, sequenced in a study of early T cells in non-severe SARS-CoV-2 infection. TCRdb itself ran the 5' RACE reads through MiXCR, one entry per CDR3 protein. The table records some 34,000 distinct CDR3 sequences, roughly 4.5% of them present only once. Sequencing was performed on whole blood. These receptors were obtained from an adult who was a healthcare worker with PCR-confirmed SARS-CoV-2 infection or an uninfected control (not recorded which).

The J gene is TRBJ1-2, the V gene TRBV18, with D perhaps matching TRBD1 (5 bases). Deletions cut 2 bases from V and 7 bases from J, with 11 bases between. CDR3 size: 13 residues. CDR1 and CDR2 (germline): KGHSH, LQKENI. The CDR3 loop is CASSPDSGSGYTF. The DNA for the CDR3 is TGTGCCAGCTCACCAGACAGCGGCTCTGGCTACACCTTC.

This clonotype has ten or more counts. V and J are TRBV3-1 and TRBJ1-4; the match to TRBD1 covers 12 bases. J lost 7 bases, V lost 0 bases, and 9 bases had no gene match. CDR3 length: 18 amino acids. Germline values: CDR1 LGHDT, CDR2 YNNKEL (reference sequence). The DNA of the CDR3 is TGTGCCAGCAGCCAAGATGAAGGGACAGGGGGCGTAAGTGAAAAACTGTTTTTT. It translates to CASSQDEGTGGVSEKLFF.

This clonotype has a handful of counts. The gene calls are TRBV5-4 and TRBJ1-2; TRBD1 agrees at 7 bases. CDR1 SGHNT and CDR2 YYREEE come from the germline V gene (reference sequence). The CDR3 has 14 residues. Unmatched junction bases numbered 8, after V lost 4 bases and J lost 5 bases. The CDR3 reads CASSVDRERYGYTF. The CDR3 coding sequence is TGTGCCAGCAGCGTTGACAGGGAACGATATGGCTACACCTTC.

V and J are TRBV29-1 and TRBJ1-1; D is uncertain. The CDR3 covers 12 residues. Between the trimmed V and J ends, which lost 4 bases and 4 bases, there was a span of 10 bases. Germline CDR1 and CDR2: SQVTM and ANQGSEA. As DNA, the CDR3 is TGCAGCGTTGGTCGCGGGTCCACTGAAGCTTTCTTT. Encoded protein: CSVGRGSTEAFF.

This clonotype was detected only a few times. Compared with germline, one end of the junction differs, possibly owing to a read error. The chain uses TRBV5-1 and TRBJ1-1; no firm D call. The CDR3 totals 13 residues. Germline assignment: CDR1 SGHRS and CDR2 YFSETQ. This CDR3 is CASRLGLNTEAFF. The CDR3 bases are TGCGCCAGCAGATTGGGGTTGAACACTGAAGCTTTCTTT.

Many counts were recorded for this clonotype. The CDR3: CASSPGAGGVSYEQYF. The CDR3 DNA follows: TGTGCCAGCAGCCCGGGAGCGGGGGGCGTCTCCTACGAGCAGTACTTC. The chain joins TRBV7-9 to TRBJ2-7; TRBD2 agrees at 9 bases. Trimming cost V 5 bases and J 0 bases; bases outside gene matches: 8. Germline V gene data show CDR1 as SEHNR and CDR2 as FQNEAQ (reference sequence). CDR3 length: 16 residues.

The chain combines TRBV6-5 with TRBJ1-6; unclear D gene. Germline CDR1 MNHEY, CDR2 SVGAGI. The CDR3 has 12 residues. V shed 0 bases and J shed 9 bases, with 3 bases lying between them. CDR3 DNA sequence: TGTGCCAGCAGTTACTCGAGTTCACCCCTCCACTTT. Encoded protein: CASSYSSSPLHF.

The chain couples TRBV20-1 to TRBJ1-5, with 9 nucleotides matching TRBD1. Germline loops: CDR1 DFQATT, CDR2 SNEGSKA (reference sequence). With V trimmed by 5 bases and J by 6 bases, 11 bases remained unmatched. This CDR3 is built from 15 residues. The CDR3: CSAGLTGQGFQPQHF. CDR3 in DNA: TGCAGTGCTGGACTCACCGGACAGGGGTTTCAGCCCCAGCATTTT.

CDR3 sequence (DNA): TGCGCCAGCAGCTACCGGACAGGGTACACAGATACGCAGTATTTT. Translation gives CASSYRTGYTDTQYF. This sequence joins TRBV5-1 and TRBJ2-3; TRBD1 matches at 8 bases. The junction had 5 bases not matched to a gene; V was cut back by 3 bases and J by 2 bases. The CDR3 spans 15 residues. Germline V gene sequence: CDR1 SGHRS, CDR2 YFSETQ.

V is TRBV27 and J is TRBJ2-3; TRBD1 is a possible D gene (6 bases). V lost 5 bases and J 1 base, leaving 13 bases between the germline ends. This CDR3 has 15 residues. Looked up from germline, CDR1 is MNHEY and CDR2 is SMNVEV (reference sequence). The CDR3 protein is CASSRQVLGTDTQYF. In DNA form, the CDR3 reads TGTGCCAGCAGTCGACAGGTGTTGGGCACAGATACGCAGTATTTT.

This clonotype showed up many times. The chain has TRBV9 and TRBJ1-3; a weak D match, TRBD1 (5 bases). The CDR3 runs to 15 residues. CDR1 and CDR2 from the germline V gene are SGDLS and YYNGEE. The V end lost 0 bases, the J end lost 2 bases, and 9 bases lay between the germline ends. DNA of the CDR3: TGTGCCAGCAGCGTAGGACAGTTCCCTGGAAACACCATATATTTT. Translated, it gives CASSVGQFPGNTIYF. The full variable domain, completed using reference TRBV9 and TRBJ1-3, is DSGVTQTPKHLITATGQRVTLRCSPRSGDLSVYWYQQSLDQGLQFLIQYYNGEERAKGNILERFSAQQFPDLHSELNLSSLELGDSALYFCASSVGQFPGNTIYFGEGSWLTVV.

This clonotype has only a few counts. The gene calls are TRBV7-2 and TRBJ1-1; D perhaps matches TRBD1 (6 bases). The CDR3 length is 15 residues. Germline loops: CDR1 SGHTA, CDR2 FQGNSA. V was cut by 1 base and J by 5 bases, with 14 bases left in between. In nucleotides, the CDR3 is TGTGCCAGCAGCTTAGTCCCGGGAGGGGGAACTGAAGCTTTCTTT. It specifies CASSLVPGGGTEAFF.

This clonotype appeared many times. V and J are TRBV2 and TRBJ2-7; D is undetermined. Between the trimmed V and J ends, which lost 5 bases and 4 bases, there was a span of 6 bases. Germline V CDR1 and CDR2: SNHLY, FYNNEI. This CDR3 is 11 amino acids long. The CDR3 sequence is CASSSEYEQYF. CDR3 sequence (DNA): TGTGCCAGCAGTTCTGAATACGAGCAGTACTTC. Supplemented by reference TRBV2 and TRBJ2-7, the full variable domain reads EPEVTQTPSHQVTQMGQEVILRCVPISNHLYFYWYRQILGQKVEFLVSFYNNEISEKSEIFDDQFSVERPDGSNFTLKIRSTKLEDSAMYFCASSSEYEQYFGPGTRLTVT.

As concerns this clonotype: This may be a read error: a much more frequent sequence differs by one nucleotide. The rearrangement links TRBV20-1 to TRBJ2-7; maybe TRBD1 (5 bases). The V end lost 3 bases, the J end lost 0 bases, and 12 bases lay between the germline ends. CDR3 length: 14 amino acids. Germline CDR1 reads DFQATT; CDR2 reads SNEGSKA (reference sequence). The CDR3 DNA follows: TGCAGTGCTAGGTGGACATTGTGCTCCTACGAGCAGTACTTC. Encoded protein: CSARWTLCSYEQYF.

Only a few counts were recorded for this clonotype. The genes are TRBV6-5 and TRBJ2-3; 9 bases match TRBD2. This CDR3 has 14 amino acids. V trimming: 6 bases; J trimming: 4 bases; junction bases outside the gene matches: 5. The germline gives CDR1 MNHEY, CDR2 SVGAGI. CDR3 DNA: TGTGCCAGCAGGATAGCGGGGGTGGCAGATACGCAGTATTTT. It codes for CASRIAGVADTQYF.

This clonotype was observed many times. The rearrangement joins TRBV18 to TRBJ2-1, with unresolved D. Germline assignment: CDR1 KGHSH and CDR2 LQKENI. Deletions cut 2 bases from V and 4 bases from J, with 9 bases between. The CDR3 sequence is 14 residues long. CDR3 DNA: TGTGCCAGCTCACCAACGGCCGGGTACAATGAGCAGTTCTTC. It is translated as CASSPTAGYNEQFF.

The chain is built from TRBV6-6 and TRBJ1-6; 7 nucleotides line up with TRBD1. Looked up from germline, CDR1 is MNHNY and CDR2 is SVGAGI (reference sequence). Trimming at V came to 3 bases and at J to 5 bases, leaving 4 bases not matched to a gene. There are 15 residues in the CDR3. The CDR3 DNA follows: TGTGCCAGCAGTTATTTCGGGACAGATAATTCACCCCTCCACTTT. Its translation is CASSYFGTDNSPLHF.

This clonotype has just a few counts. V gene TRBV18 combines with J gene TRBJ1-1; 9 bases are a match to TRBD1. Germline values: CDR1 KGHSH, CDR2 LQKENI. Unmatched junction bases numbered 6, after V lost 3 bases and J lost 1 base. CDR3 length equals 16 residues. The CDR3 spells CASSPSQGATNTEAFF. The CDR3, as DNA: TGTGCCAGCTCACCGTCACAGGGGGCCACGAACACTGAAGCTTTCTTT.

In this sample, this clonotype turned up many times. This chain connects TRBV7-2 to TRBJ2-3; 13 nucleotides line up with TRBD2. Germline trimming cut 6 bases from V and 7 bases from J; bases unmatched to any gene: 4. This CDR3 spans 14 amino acids. The germline CDR1 and CDR2 sequences are SGHTA and FQGNSA. The CDR3 bases are TGTGCCAGCAGAACTAGCGGGGGGGCAAATACGCAGTATTTT. Protein sequence: CASRTSGGANTQYF.

This clonotype was counted at least ten times. The chain combines TRBV6-6 with TRBJ1-1, with a weak D call TRBD1 (6 bases). V shed 6 bases and J shed 4 bases, with 12 bases lying between them. The CDR3 totals 13 residues. The germline CDR1 and CDR2 sequences are MNHNY and SVGAGI (reference sequence). CDR3 residues: CASRTGTPTEAFF. The CDR3 DNA reads TGTGCCAGCAGAACCGGGACACCCACTGAAGCTTTCTTT.